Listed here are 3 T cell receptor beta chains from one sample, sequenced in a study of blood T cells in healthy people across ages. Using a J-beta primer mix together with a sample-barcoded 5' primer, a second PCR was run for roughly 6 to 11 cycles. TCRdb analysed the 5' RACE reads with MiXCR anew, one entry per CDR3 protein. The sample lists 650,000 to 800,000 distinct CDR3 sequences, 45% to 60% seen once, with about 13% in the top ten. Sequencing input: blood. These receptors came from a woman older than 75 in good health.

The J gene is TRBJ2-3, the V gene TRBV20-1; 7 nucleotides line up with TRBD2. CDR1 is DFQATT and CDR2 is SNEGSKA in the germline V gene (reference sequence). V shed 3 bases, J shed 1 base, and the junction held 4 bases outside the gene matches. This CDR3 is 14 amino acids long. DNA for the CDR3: TGCAGTGCTAGGCCTAGCGGACGCACAGATACGCAGTATTTT. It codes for CSARPSGRTDTQYF.

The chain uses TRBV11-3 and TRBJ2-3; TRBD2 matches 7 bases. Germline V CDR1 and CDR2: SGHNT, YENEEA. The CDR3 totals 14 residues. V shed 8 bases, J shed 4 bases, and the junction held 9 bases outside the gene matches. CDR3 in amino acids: CASSGGSYADTQYF. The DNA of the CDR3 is TGTGCCAGCTCGGGAGGTAGTTATGCAGATACGCAGTATTTT.

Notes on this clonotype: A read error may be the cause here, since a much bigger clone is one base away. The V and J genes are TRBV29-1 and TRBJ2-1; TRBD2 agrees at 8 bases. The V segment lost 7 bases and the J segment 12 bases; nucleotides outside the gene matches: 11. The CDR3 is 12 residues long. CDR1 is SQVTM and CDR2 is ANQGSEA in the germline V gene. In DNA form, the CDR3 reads TGCAGCGGCACCTCGGGGGGGAGAGTGCAGTTCTTC. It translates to CSGTSGGRVQFF.